A selection of T cell receptor beta chains follows, all from one sample in a study of blood T cell repertoires in COVID-19. Repertoires were generated with immunoSEQ multiplex PCR, while TCRdb's copy carries only in-frame clones and drops some. This repertoire shows approximately 110,000 clones, over 75% found once; its top ten account for 6.6%. The specimen was peripheral blood. These receptors originate from a woman in her fifties or sixties with acute or convalescent COVID-19. The CDR3 runs from the conserved cysteine through the conserved F or W. A D gene is named only where the DNA matches it firmly. Clone size is not always given. Where it is, it says once, few, many or a class for expanded clones.

v_gene	abundance	j_gene	d_gene	CDR3aa	CDR3nt
TRBV4-1	.	TRBJ2-1	.	CASSQDRASPYNEQFF	TGCGCCAGCAGCCAAGACCGGGCTAGCCCCTACAATGAGCAGTTCTTC
TRBV28	once	TRBJ2-1	.	CASSLTIPNEQFF	TGTGCCAGCAGTTTGACTATCCCTAATGAGCAGTTCTTC
TRBV6-6	once	TRBJ1-5	TRBD1	CASSPRQGARGNQPQHF	TGTGCCAGCAGTCCTCGACAGGGGGCGAGGGGCAATCAGCCCCAGCATTTT
TRBV4-2	.	TRBJ1-1	TRBD1	CASSQVGTGNTEAFF	TGTGCCAGCAGCCAAGTAGGGACAGGGAACACTGAAGCTTTCTTT
TRBV28	.	TRBJ1-2	TRBD1	CASSFSRDRVYYLGGGYTF	TGTGCCAGCAGTTTTAGCCGGGACAGGGTTTATTATCTGGGTGGGGGCTACACCTTC
TRBV5-1	.	TRBJ2-1	TRBD2	CASSTGLAGYNEQFF	TGCGCCAGCAGCACCGGACTAGCGGGTTATAATGAGCAGTTCTTC
TRBV2	.	TRBJ1-3	.	CASGGSSGNTIYF	TGTGCCAGCGGGGGGTCCTCTGGAAACACCATATATTTT
TRBV4-1	.	TRBJ1-1	TRBD1	CASSQARTQGVPGAFF	TGCGCCAGCAGCCAAGCCCGTACTCAGGGGGTCCCTGGGGCTTTCTTT
TRBV18	.	TRBJ2-1	.	CASSPMPTDYNEQFF	TGTGCCAGCTCACCAATGCCGACAGATTACAATGAGCAGTTCTTC
TRBV7-2	.	TRBJ1-3	.	CASSGQSGNTIYF	TGTGCCAGCAGCGGGCAGTCCGGAAACACCATATATTTT
TRBV30	.	TRBJ1-2	.	CAGKMGASYGYTF	TGTGCCGGAAAGATGGGGGCAAGCTATGGCTACACCTTC
TRBV6-5	.	TRBJ1-1	.	CASRLQGSTEAFF	TGTGCCAGCAGACTTCAGGGAAGCACTGAAGCTTTCTTT
TRBV18	.	TRBJ1-3	.	CASSPGGGTSGNTIYF	TGTGCCAGCTCACCGGGCGGGGGCACCTCTGGAAACACCATATATTTT
TRBV6-5	.	TRBJ1-4	.	CASRGEGATNEKLFF	TGTGCCAGCAGGGGGGAGGGTGCAACTAATGAAAAACTGTTTTTT
TRBV19	.	TRBJ1-2	.	CASRRVANSNYGYTF	TGTGCCAGCCGGAGGGTTGCCAATTCTAACTATGGCTACACCTTC
TRBV5-6	.	TRBJ2-1	TRBD2	CASSFGGAFNEQFF	TGTGCCAGCAGCTTCGGGGGGGCCTTCAATGAGCAGTTCTTC
TRBV7-2	.	TRBJ2-2	TRBD2	CASSSTSGSGELFF	TGTGCCAGCAGCTCGACTAGCGGGTCCGGGGAGCTGTTTTTT
TRBV18	.	TRBJ2-3	TRBD2	CASSPLPGGKDTQYF	TGTGCCAGCTCACCATTACCGGGGGGAAAAGATACGCAGTATTTT
TRBV5-4	few	TRBJ1-2	.	CASSPGQNYGYTF	TGTGCCAGCAGCCCCGGACAGAACTATGGCTACACCTTC
TRBV4-2	.	TRBJ1-4	.	CASSQGPGNEKLFF	TGTGCCAGCAGCCAAGGACCGGGGAATGAAAAACTGTTTTTT
TRBV6-6	.	TRBJ1-5	.	CASSETQGGDQPQHF	TGTGCCAGCAGTGAGACGCAGGGAGGGGATCAGCCCCAGCATTTT
TRBV5-8	.	TRBJ1-5	TRBD1	CASSLASRGRGLSNQPQHF	TGTGCCAGCAGCTTGGCCTCAAGGGGCAGGGGGCTGAGCAATCAGCCCCAGCATTTT